This T cell receptor (beta chain) was captured by sequencing in a study of identical twins. The donor group consisted entirely of healthy Caucasians. Findings of the study overall: Out-of-frame alpha sequences shared between twins exhibited an excess of low generation probability. Out-of-frame TCR alpha sharing in monozygotic twins exceeded recombination model predictions.

MiXCR, run by TCRdb on the 5' RACE reads, gives a single entry per CDR3 protein. The table records hundreds of thousands of distinct CDR3 sequences, roughly 12% of them present only once. This clonotype was seen more than once but under ten times. The antigen is not known. Looked up from germline, CDR1 is SGHAT and CDR2 is FQNNGV. The CDR3 runs to 15 residues. V gave up 5 bases and J gave up 4 bases; unmatched junction bases: 7. This sample also appeared in a second study, on yellow fever vaccine responses in identical twins. In that study: Twins' T cell vaccine responses reportedly looked partly convergent, partly personalized.

The source of this sequence is a woman aged 18-30 years in good health. Sequencing input: CD8+ T cells sorted from blood. The J gene is TRBJ1-1, the V gene TRBV11-2; 10 nucleotides line up with TRBD1. DNA for the CDR3: TGTGCCAGCAGCCTTTGGACAGGGGGAGGCACTGAAGCTTTCTTT. Translated: CASSLWTGGGTEAFF.